One sample yielded the 27 T cell receptor beta chains listed below, sequenced in a study of cytomegalovirus exposure and HLA in healthy donors. 60 Vbeta and 13 Jbeta primers were used in PCR. TCRdb's copy holds only in-frame clones and misses some; the assay was immunoSEQ multiplex PCR. Of tens of thousands of clones listed, approximately 84% are singletons. Sequenced input: PBMCs. These receptors all stem from a man aged 45-65 years in good health and CMV-seronegative.

This clone has a single count. The chain joins TRBV7-8 to TRBJ1-1; TRBD1 agrees at 7 bases. Germline V lookup: CDR1 SGHVS, CDR2 FQNEAQ. This CDR3 has 16 residues. The ends lost 1 base at V and 1 base at J; junction bases unmatched: 6. The CDR3 nucleotides are TGTGCCAGCAGCTTAGTAGTTAGGGGGCCGAACACTGAAGCTTTCTTT. As protein: CASSLVVRGPNTEAFF.

J is TRBJ2-1 and V is TRBV6-5; 8 bases fit TRBD2. Per germline, CDR1 MNHEY and CDR2 SVGAGI. The CDR3 is 16 residues long. The V and J ends lost 2 bases and 3 bases, in that order; junction bases with no gene match: 6. CDR3 coding DNA: TGTGCCAGCAGTTACACGGGACTAGTACTCTACAATGAGCAGTTCTTC. Residues: CASSYTGLVLYNEQFF.

This clone showed up just a few times. This chain uses TRBV5-1 with TRBJ1-6; D uncertain. The CDR3 totals 15 residues. Per the germline V gene, CDR1 is SGHRS and CDR2 is YFSETQ. Trimming took off 0 bases at V and 10 bases at J, with 14 bases between the two ends. The CDR3: CASSLDPGMKSPLHF. The CDR3 DNA follows: TGCGCCAGCAGCTTGGATCCAGGAATGAAATCACCCCTCCACTTT.

This clone turned up a few times. The chain links TRBV7-9 to TRBJ2-7, with TRBD1 identical over 8 bases. Germline-derived CDR1 and CDR2 are SEHNR and FQNEAQ (reference sequence). V lost 5 bases to trimming and J lost 2 bases; unmatched junction nucleotides: 5. CDR3 size: 14 residues. CDR3 sequence (DNA): TGTGCCAGCAGCAAGACAGGGGCAGCCTACGAGCAGTACTTC. The encoded protein is CASSKTGAAYEQYF.

The CDR3, as DNA: TGCAGCGAGGGGGATACGCAGTATTTT. Amino acids: CSEGDTQYF. The V and J genes are TRBV29-1 and TRBJ2-3; D may be TRBD1 (5 bases). With 7 bases removed from V and 6 bases from J, the gap between germline ends came to 5 bases. This CDR3 is built from 9 residues. CDR1 and CDR2 from the germline V gene are SQVTM and ANQGSEA.

V gene TRBV6-5 combines with J gene TRBJ2-7; tentatively, D is TRBD1 (6 bases). Germline CDR1 MNHEY, CDR2 SVGAGI. V was cut by 5 bases and J by 2 bases, with 10 bases left in between. The CDR3 runs 13 residues. CDR3 in DNA: TGTGCCAGCAGTCCACAGGGACCCTACGAGCAGTACTTC. Protein: CASSPQGPYEQYF.

This chain uses TRBV28 with TRBJ1-1; no clear D. Germline V gene sequence: CDR1 MDHEN, CDR2 SYDVKM. Between the trimmed V and J ends, which lost 4 bases and 0 bases, there was a span of 12 bases. The CDR3 is 15 amino acids. The CDR3 sequence is CASSYAGSMNTEAFF. For the CDR3, the DNA is TGTGCCAGCAGTTATGCGGGGTCCATGAACACTGAAGCTTTCTTT.

V is TRBV5-6 and J is TRBJ1-6; D unresolved. The CDR3 contains 14 residues. Deletions cut 0 bases from V and 10 bases from J, with 11 bases between. The germline V gene encodes CDR1 SGHDT and CDR2 YYEEEE. The CDR3 is CASSLGQLQSPLHF. CDR3 nucleotides: TGTGCCAGCAGCTTGGGACAACTCCAATCACCCCTCCACTTT. Complete variable domain (other parts from reference TRBV5-6 and TRBJ1-6): DAGVTQSPTHLIKTRGQQVTLRCSPKSGHDTVSWYQQALGQGPQFIFQYYEEEERQRGNFPDRFSGHQFPNYSSELNVNALLLGDSALYLCASSLGQLQSPLHFGNGTRLTVT.

The V and J genes are TRBV6-5 and TRBJ2-7; tentatively, D is TRBD2 (6 bases). The V end was cut by 1 base, the J end by 2 bases, with 9 bases between. CDR3 length: 14 residues. The germline V gene encodes CDR1 MNHEY and CDR2 SVGAGI. The CDR3, as DNA: TGTGCCAGCAGTTACTATTCGGGAGCCTACGAGCAGTACTTC. It yields the protein CASSYYSGAYEQYF.

The CDR3 sequence is CASSLAQGQGFYEQYF. The CDR3 DNA follows: TGTGCCAGCAGCTTAGCGCAGGGACAGGGTTTCTACGAGCAGTACTTC. The genes are TRBV7-9 and TRBJ2-7; 9 bases match TRBD1. The CDR3 length is 16 residues. CDR1 SEHNR and CDR2 FQNEAQ come from the germline V gene (reference sequence). V lost 0 bases to trimming and J lost 3 bases; unmatched junction nucleotides: 6.

The chain has TRBV7-9 and TRBJ2-5; TRBD2 matches 8 bases. The CDR3 contains 15 residues. Germline V CDR1 and CDR2: SEHNR, FQNEAQ (reference sequence). The V gene end was trimmed by 4 bases and the J gene end by 1 base; junction bases not matched to a gene: 5. The CDR3 spells CASSSGGGAQETQYF. CDR3 nucleotides: TGTGCCAGCAGCTCGGGGGGGGGCGCCCAAGAGACCCAGTACTTC.

V gene TRBV10-3 combines with J gene TRBJ2-1; TRBD1 agrees at 8 bases. Looked up from germline, CDR1 is ENHRY and CDR2 is SYGVKD. J gave up 9 bases and V 5 bases, and 15 bases lay outside the gene matches. The CDR3 is made up of 16 amino acids. The CDR3 reads CAISTGQGTGVGEQFF. The DNA for the CDR3 is TGTGCCATCAGTACGGGTCAGGGGACAGGAGTCGGTGAGCAGTTCTTC.

The chain recombines TRBV27 with TRBJ2-7; 13 nucleotides line up with TRBD2. Germline CDR1 MNHEY, CDR2 SMNVEV (reference sequence). Trimming took 5 bases from V and 3 from J; bases not matched to a gene: 4. The CDR3 has 15 residues. This CDR3 is CASSIGTSGNYEQYF. CDR3 sequence (DNA): TGTGCCAGCAGTATCGGGACTAGCGGGAACTACGAGCAGTACTTC.

The rearrangement links TRBV2 to TRBJ2-7, with TRBD1 matching 10 bases. Per germline, CDR1 SNHLY and CDR2 FYNNEI. The CDR3 consists of 14 residues. J gave up 3 bases and V 5 bases, and 4 bases lay outside the gene matches. CDR3 region: CASSPWTGGYEQYF. The CDR3 nucleotides read TGTGCCAGCAGTCCCTGGACAGGGGGCTACGAGCAGTACTTC.

V is TRBV11-2 and J is TRBJ1-2, with 8 bases fitting TRBD1. The V gene end was trimmed by 5 bases and the J gene end by 1 base; junction bases not matched to a gene: 15. The length of the CDR3 is 18 residues. CDR1 is SGHAT, CDR2 FQNNGV, per germline. The CDR3 sequence: CASSSLRDRKNHNYGYTF. In DNA, the CDR3 is TGTGCCAGCAGCAGCCTCCGGGACAGGAAGAATCATAACTATGGCTACACCTTC.

As for this clone: An end of the junction does not agree with germline; a read error may underlie this. J is TRBJ2-7 and V is TRBV7-9, with TRBD2 matching 11 bases. Germline CDR1 SEHNR, CDR2 FQNEAQ (reference sequence). The CDR3 loop spans 14 amino acids. For the CDR3, the DNA is TGTTCCAGCAGCGACACTAGCGGGAGTTACGAGCAGTACTTC. Protein sequence: CSSSDTSGSYEQYF.

The rearrangement uses TRBV6-5 and TRBJ2-7; D perhaps matches TRBD1 (5 bases). CDR3 length equals 14 residues. The V gene lost 5 bases and the J gene lost 1 base, with 12 bases spanning the gap. In germline, CDR1 is MNHEY, CDR2 SVGAGI. DNA for the CDR3: TGTGCCAGCAGTAATGACAGAAATTCCTACGAGCAGTACTTC. It yields the protein CASSNDRNSYEQYF.

This chain joins TRBV7-2 and TRBJ1-2, with 7 bases that match TRBD1. J lost 8 bases, V lost 0 bases, and 9 bases had no gene match. The CDR3 extends over 15 amino acids. CDR1 SGHTA and CDR2 FQGNSA come from the germline V gene. This CDR3 is CASSLAARGSKGYTF. CDR3 in DNA: TGTGCCAGCAGCTTAGCCGCCAGGGGGTCTAAAGGCTACACCTTC.

This chain connects TRBV4-2 to TRBJ1-2; unclear D gene. This CDR3 spans 14 amino acids. V dropped 0 bases and J dropped 8 bases, with 13 bases sitting between them. Per the germline V gene, CDR1 is LGHNA and CDR2 is YNFKEQ. This CDR3 reads CASSQDGQVRGYTF. Here the CDR3 DNA reads TGTGCCAGCAGCCAAGATGGGCAAGTGAGAGGCTACACCTTC.

The rearrangement joins TRBV7-3 to TRBJ2-5, with 11 positions matching TRBD2. V was pared by 5 bases and J by 11 bases, with 22 bases of the junction left unmatched. This CDR3 contains 18 residues. Germline lookup yields CDR1 SGHTA and CDR2 FQGTGA. CDR3 loop: CASSHKMPGLADPLEQYF. The DNA of the CDR3 is TGTGCCAGCAGCCATAAGATGCCGGGACTAGCGGACCCCTTGGAGCAGTACTTC.

This chain uses TRBV4-1 with TRBJ2-1; 10 bases are a match to TRBD2. The germline gives CDR1 MGHRA, CDR2 YSYEKL. V shed 4 bases, J shed 3 bases, and the junction held 9 bases outside the gene matches. This CDR3 region has 17 residues. CDR3 protein: CASSRGLADSHYNEQFF. The CDR3 DNA sequence: TGCGCCAGCAGCCGCGGACTAGCGGACTCTCACTACAATGAGCAGTTCTTC.

DNA for the CDR3: TGCAGTGGCCAGGGCCTCTACGAGCAGTACTTC. Its translation: CSGQGLYEQYF. The chain is built from TRBV20-1 and TRBJ2-7; tentatively, D is TRBD1 (5 bases). V lost 7 bases, J lost 3 bases, and 10 bases lay in between. Germline assignment: CDR1 DFQATT and CDR2 SNEGSKA (reference sequence). The CDR3 spans 11 residues.

V and J are TRBV9 and TRBJ2-3; 11 bases are shared with TRBD2. This CDR3 is 16 amino acids long. V was clipped by 4 bases and J by 2 bases; unmatched bases: 6. Looked up from germline, CDR1 is SGDLS and CDR2 is YYNGEE. CDR3 sequence reads: CASSPLAGDATDTQYF. In nucleotides, the CDR3 is TGTGCCAGCAGCCCACTAGCGGGAGATGCCACAGATACGCAGTATTTT.

The chain is built from TRBV28 and TRBJ2-1; D is possibly TRBD1 (5 bases). The V gene lost 6 bases and the J gene lost 9 bases, with 24 bases spanning the gap. The V gene's germline CDR1 is MDHEN and CDR2 SYDVKM. The CDR3 consists of 16 residues. The CDR3 DNA follows: TGTGCCAGCAGCCGCTGGAGTGAGCCCCGAAGGGGTGAGCAGTTCTTC. Its translation: CASSRWSEPRRGEQFF. Filled out from reference TRBV28 and TRBJ2-1, the complete variable domain reads DVKVTQSSRYLVKRTGEKVFLECVQDMDHENMFWYRQDPGLGLRLIYFSYDVKMKEKGDIPEGYSVSREKKERFSLILESASTNQTSMYLCASSRWSEPRRGEQFFGPGTRLTVL.

This chain joins TRBV7-2 and TRBJ2-5, with 7 nucleotides matching TRBD1. This CDR3 contains 15 residues. The trim removed 1 base at V and 5 bases at J, leaving 7 bases unmatched. Looked up from germline, CDR1 is SGHTA and CDR2 is FQGNSA. In nucleotides, the CDR3 is TGTGCCAGCAGCTTAGACGGTATAGGGGGCGAGACCCAGTACTTC. Translation: CASSLDGIGGETQYF.

This chain uses TRBV9 with TRBJ1-4; no definite D call. V shed 0 bases and J shed 0 bases, with 9 bases lying between them. CDR3 length: 16 residues. The germline gives CDR1 SGDLS, CDR2 YYNGEE. The CDR3 coding sequence is TGTGCCAGCAGCGTAGATCCGTCCGCAACTAATGAAAAACTGTTTTTT. This sequence encodes CASSVDPSATNEKLFF.

The rearrangement uses TRBV28 and TRBJ1-5; D not certain. In germline, CDR1 is MDHEN, CDR2 SYDVKM. This CDR3 spans 15 amino acids. V was pared by 4 bases and J by 7 bases, with 17 bases between. In nucleotides, the CDR3 is TGTGCCAGCAGTTCCTTTGGGCGGGGTGGGCAGCCCCAGCATTTT. Translated, it gives CASSSFGRGGQPQHF.